Listed below are T cell receptor beta chains from one sample, sequenced in a study of identical twins. MiXCR, applied by TCRdb to the 5' RACE reads, yields one record per CDR3 protein. The repertoire has 250,000 or so distinct CDR3 sequences, roughly 8% of them found once; the top ten carry about 3%. These records were also assigned to another study, of yellow fever vaccine responses in identical twins.

The sample comprised CD8+ T cells sorted from blood. These receptor sequences come from a woman aged 18 to 35 in good health. Each CDR3 is given with its conserved first and last residue. Fields, in order: clone size, V gene, J gene, D gene, CDR3 DNA, CDR3 protein. A D gene is named only where the DNA matches it firmly. Size is stated for part of the rows, as once, few or many counts, or as a class when the clone is expanded.

-	TRBV7-9	TRBJ2-7	-	TGTGCCAGCAGCTTAGGATCTTTTAAGGAGGGCCTGACCGAGCAGTACTTC	CASSLGSFKEGLTEQYF
-	TRBV7-6	TRBJ2-2	-	TGTGCCAGCGATCCCGGGAGCACCGGGGAGCTGTTTTTT	CASDPGSTGELFF
many	TRBV6-2/TRBV6-3	TRBJ2-2	-	TGTGCCAGCAGAGTACAGGGAAGTCCGAACACCGGGGAGCTGTTTTTT	CASRVQGSPNTGELFF
few	TRBV20-1	TRBJ2-7	TRBD1	TGCAGTGGAGGGGACAGGTCCTACGAGCAGTACTTC	CSGGDRSYEQYF
few	TRBV6-4	TRBJ2-2	TRBD2	TGTGCCAGCAGCGAATTAGCGGGGGGAACCGGGGAGCTGTTTTTT	CASSELAGGTGELFF
many	TRBV10-3	TRBJ2-7	TRBD2	TGTGCCATCAGCCGACTAGCGGGAGAACCCGAGCAGTACTTC	CAISRLAGEPEQYF
few	TRBV7-6	TRBJ2-3	TRBD2	TGTGCCAGCAGCTTAGGGGGGGGTCCAGATACGCAGTATTTT	CASSLGGGPDTQYF
-	TRBV7-9	TRBJ2-5	-	TGTGCCAGCTCGGGTACGGGGGCCATTAAGGAGACCCAGTACTTC	CASSGTGAIKETQYF
-	TRBV27	TRBJ2-5	-	TGTGCCAGCAGTTTATTTACAGGCCAAGAGACCCAGTACTTC	CASSLFTGQETQYF
-	TRBV15	TRBJ2-7	-	TGTGCCACCAGCGGAGGGTCCTACGAGCAGTACTTC	CATSGGSYEQYF
-	TRBV9	TRBJ2-7	TRBD2	TGTGCCAGCAGCGTAAGTGGCGGGAGCTCCTACGAGCAGTACTTC	CASSVSGGSSYEQYF
few	TRBV7-9	TRBJ1-2	TRBD1	TGTGCCAGCCGTGAACAGGGGACGGATGGCTACACCTTC	CASREQGTDGYTF
many	TRBV20-1	TRBJ1-6	TRBD1	TGCAGTGCTAGAGAAATGGGACAGGGGAGTTCACCCCTCCACTTT	CSAREMGQGSSPLHF
many	TRBV29-1	TRBJ2-7	TRBD1	TGCAGCGTTGAAGGGACAGGGAGTGACTACGAGCAGTACTTC	CSVEGTGSDYEQYF
-	TRBV25-1	TRBJ1-4	-	TGTGCCAGCAGTGAAGGAGGAACTAATGAAAAACTGTTTTTT	CASSEGGTNEKLFF
few	TRBV6-1	TRBJ2-3	TRBD2	TGTGCCAGCACACCACGCCGACTAGCTAGCACAGATACGCAGTATTTT	CASTPRRLASTDTQYF
-	TRBV20-1	TRBJ2-1	-	TGCAGTGCTAGAGAGGGGGACCTGTACAATGAGCAGTTCTTC	CSAREGDLYNEQFF
-	TRBV7-9	TRBJ2-7	TRBD1	TGTGCCAGCAGCCCGGAGAGGTTCGAACAGGGGGCCGAAGAGCAGTACTTC	CASSPERFEQGAEEQYF
few	TRBV3-1	TRBJ2-1	-	TGTGCCAGCAGCCAAGATCCCGGGGACCGCTCCTACAATGAGCAGTTCTTC	CASSQDPGDRSYNEQFF
-	TRBV29-1	TRBJ1-1	-	TGCAGCGCTTTTATTGGGAACACTGAAGCTTTCTTT	CSAFIGNTEAFF
-	TRBV28	TRBJ1-1	TRBD1	TGTGCCAGCAGTTTTGACTCCGGGACAGGGTTGAACACTGAAGCTTTCTTT	CASSFDSGTGLNTEAFF
few	TRBV15	TRBJ2-5	-	TGTGCCACCACCTACTCGATCGGGGAGACCCAGTACTTC	CATTYSIGETQYF
-	TRBV7-9	TRBJ2-5	-	TGTGCCAGCAGCTTAGTGTTACAAGAGACCCAGTACTTC	CASSLVLQETQYF
many	TRBV29-1	TRBJ2-3	TRBD2	TGCAGCGTGGCGGGACTAGCGGGAGGGCCTTTGACAGATACGCAGTATTTT	CSVAGLAGGPLTDTQYF
few	TRBV27	TRBJ1-2	-	TGTGCCAGCAGTTTCTCGGCAGGGGACTATGGCTACACCTTC	CASSFSAGDYGYTF
many	TRBV5-1	TRBJ2-1	TRBD2	TGCGCCAGCAGCTTGGCCAGGCTAGCGGGGTCCAATGAGCAGTTCTTC	CASSLARLAGSNEQFF
many	TRBV29-1	TRBJ1-2	-	TGCAGCGTTGTGGGCAGAATTAACTATGGCTACACCTTC	CSVVGRINYGYTF
many	TRBV29-1	TRBJ2-7	-	TGCAGCGTTGAGGACACCTACGAGCAGTACTTC	CSVEDTYEQYF
-	TRBV28	TRBJ2-1	-	TGTGCCAGCAGTTTAATAACGAGCCCAGACAATGAGCAGTTCTTC	CASSLITSPDNEQFF
few	TRBV4-3	TRBJ2-7	-	TGCGCCAGCAGCCAAGATAAGGGTACAGCCTACGAGCAGTACTTC	CASSQDKGTAYEQYF
many	TRBV12-3/TRBV12-4	TRBJ2-5	TRBD2	TGTGCCAGCAGGAGCGGGGGGGCCTTGGAGACCCAGTACTTC	CASRSGGALETQYF
many	TRBV4-1	TRBJ2-1	-	TGCGCCAGCAGCCAAGAAGGGCAGGGAGATAGTTACAATGAGCAGTTCTTC	CASSQEGQGDSYNEQFF
-	TRBV7-2	TRBJ2-3	TRBD2	TGTGCCAGCAGCTCGGGTACTAGCGGCTACACAGATACGCAGTATTTT	CASSSGTSGYTDTQYF
-	TRBV7-9	TRBJ2-6	-	TGTGCCAGCAGCCTACCGCACGGGGGATCTGGGGCCAACGTCCTGACTTTC	CASSLPHGGSGANVLTF
many	TRBV2	TRBJ2-7	TRBD2	TGTGCCAGGGGGACTAGCGGGGCGCTAAAGACCTACGAGCAGTACTTC	CARGTSGALKTYEQYF
-	TRBV4-3	TRBJ1-2	-	TGCGCCAGCAGCCAAGATCCCTCGGGGGGGTATGGCTACACCTTC	CASSQDPSGGYGYTF
many	TRBV3-1	TRBJ1-5	-	TGTGCCAGCAGCCAAGGAAGGGGGAGCAATCAGCCCCAGCATTTT	CASSQGRGSNQPQHF
many	TRBV10-1	TRBJ2-7	-	TGCGCCAGCAGTTCAGGGACCTCTAACGAGCAGTACTTC	CASSSGTSNEQYF
-	TRBV14	TRBJ2-7	-	TGTGCCAGCAGCCAAGGATTGACACAGACCCTGGCCTACGAGCAGTACTTC	CASSQGLTQTLAYEQYF
few	TRBV7-8	TRBJ2-7	-	TGTGCCAGCAGCGCCGTTCTGCGGAGCTCCTACGAGCAGTACTTC	CASSAVLRSSYEQYF
many	TRBV6-1	TRBJ2-1	-	TGTGCCAGCACCCTGGCTTATACAGGGCCCAATGAGCAGTTCTTC	CASTLAYTGPNEQFF
many	TRBV28	TRBJ2-7	TRBD2	TGTGCCAGCAGTTCCCCTTGGACTAGCGGCACCTACGAGCAGTACTTC	CASSSPWTSGTYEQYF
-	TRBV27	TRBJ2-7	-	TGTGCCAGCAGTTTATACAGTCCCCCAAACGAGCAGTACTTC	CASSLYSPPNEQYF
few	TRBV10-3	TRBJ1-4	-	TGTGCCATCAGAGACGATGAAAAACTGTTTTTT	CAIRDDEKLFF
-	TRBV11-1	TRBJ2-5	-	TGTGCCAGCAGCTTTCCCATCGGTTTCCGGCTAGAAAGCGGAGCCCAGTACTTC	CASSFPIGFRLESGAQYF
-	TRBV6-2/TRBV6-3	TRBJ1-1	-	TGTGCCAGCAGGGACCGCGTTGAAGCTTTCTTT	CASRDRVEAFF
few	TRBV7-9	TRBJ2-4	-	TGTGCCAGCAGTACAGGGTTAGCCAAAAACATTCAGTACTTC	CASSTGLAKNIQYF
few	TRBV4-3	TRBJ2-1	TRBD2	TGCGCCAGCAGCCCCCTAGCGGCAAACAACAATGAGCAGTTCTTC	CASSPLAANNNEQFF
many	TRBV28	TRBJ2-5	-	TGTGCCAGCAGCCTCGACCGGGGGGCGGGAGAGACCCAGTACTTC	CASSLDRGAGETQYF
-	TRBV20-1	TRBJ2-1	TRBD1	TGCAGTGCTACAAACAGGGGGCCCTACAATGAGCAGTTCTTC	CSATNRGPYNEQFF
few	TRBV20-1	TRBJ2-7	TRBD1	TGCAGTGCTAGAGATGGACAGGGGGGAGAATACGAGCAGTACTTC	CSARDGQGGEYEQYF
-	TRBV6-2/TRBV6-3	TRBJ2-2	TRBD2	TGTGCCAGCAGTTCTTTCCAGCGGGAGCGGCGCACCGGGGAGCTGTTTTTT	CASSSFQRERRTGELFF
few	TRBV4-3	TRBJ2-3	TRBD2	TGCGCCAGCAGCTCCTTAGCGGGGAGCACAGATACGCAGTATTTT	CASSSLAGSTDTQYF